Presented here are 18 T cell receptor beta chains from one specimen sequenced in a study of T-cell reconstitution after alpha-beta-depleted transplantation in children. Preparing the TCRbeta library involved the use of unique molecular identifiers. TCRdb reprocessed the PCR reads via MiXCR and lists one record per CDR3 protein. The data contain about 98,000 distinct CDR3 sequences, under 25% of them singletons. The input for sequencing was PBMCs, taken before TCRalphabeta/CD19-depleted stem cell transplant. These receptors were taken from a boy aged 2 to 10 with acute lymphoblastic leukemia, due to receive a stem cell transplant.

This clonotype turned up a few times. CDR3 in amino acids: CASSTPGNTEAFF. The CDR3 region has the DNA TGTGCCAGCAGCACCCCGGGGAACACTGAAGCTTTCTTT. The chain links TRBV11-1 to TRBJ1-1; D is unresolved. The germline V and J ends were trimmed by 5 bases and 1 base, with 8 bases remaining between them. The CDR3 runs 13 residues. Per germline, CDR1 SGHAT and CDR2 FQDESV (reference sequence).

The rearrangement joins TRBV29-1 to TRBJ2-3; weak D call: TRBD2 (6 bases). CDR3 length: 16 amino acids. Trimming shortened V by 5 bases and J by 2 bases, and 20 bases separated the two germline ends. CDR1 SQVTM and CDR2 ANQGSEA come from the germline V gene. The CDR3 DNA reads TGCAGCGTTAGGATAGCGGAGGTTTTGTACACAGATACGCAGTATTTT. Protein: CSVRIAEVLYTDTQYF.

This clonotype came up a few times. This sequence joins TRBV29-1 and TRBJ2-3; the match to TRBD2 covers 11 bases. J gave up 2 bases and V 5 bases, and 6 bases lay outside the gene matches. Per germline, CDR1 SQVTM and CDR2 ANQGSEA. This CDR3 has 15 amino acids. The DNA of the CDR3 is TGCAGCGTTAATCTAGCGGGGGGTTCCACAGATACGCAGTATTTT. Protein sequence: CSVNLAGGSTDTQYF.

This clonotype was observed a few times. V usage is TRBV20-1 and J usage is TRBJ1-6, with D maybe TRBD1 (5 bases). The length of the CDR3 is 13 residues. V was trimmed by 8 bases and J by 6 bases, leaving 14 bases between them. Germline V gene lookup returns CDR1 DFQATT and CDR2 SNEGSKA (reference sequence). CDR3 protein: CSPLGDSNSPLHF. The CDR3 DNA is TGCAGTCCCCTCGGGGACTCTAATTCACCCCTCCACTTT.

The rearrangement uses TRBV28 and TRBJ1-3; no reliable D call. Germline-derived CDR1 and CDR2 are MDHEN and SYDVKM. The CDR3 is 13 amino acids. Trimming removed 1 base at V and 2 bases at J, with 3 bases between. As DNA, the CDR3 is TGTGCCAGCAGTTTATTGGCTGGAAACACCATATATTTT. Amino acid sequence: CASSLLAGNTIYF.

V is TRBV20-1 and J is TRBJ1-1; D is unclear. CDR3 length: 13 residues. V gave up 5 bases and J gave up 5 bases, with 15 bases separating them. Germline CDR1 is DFQATT and CDR2 is SNEGSKA (reference sequence). This chain's CDR3 is CSALPVGRTEAFF. The CDR3 nucleotides are TGCAGTGCTTTGCCCGTGGGGAGAACTGAAGCTTTCTTT.

The sample holds a few counts of this clonotype. This sequence joins TRBV7-9 and TRBJ2-1, with D perhaps matching TRBD2 (5 bases). Germline values: CDR1 SEHNR, CDR2 FQNEAQ (reference sequence). Trimming pared 4 bases from V and 8 bases from J, leaving 15 bases between. The CDR3 spans 14 residues. The CDR3 sequence is CASSSGSNNDEQFF. In DNA form, the CDR3 reads TGTGCCAGCAGCTCGGGATCTAATAACGATGAGCAGTTCTTC.

The rearrangement joins TRBV28 to TRBJ2-3, with 7 bases identical to TRBD1. Losses at the gene ends were 7 bases for V and 4 bases for J; bases not matched to a gene: 11. CDR1 and CDR2 from the germline V gene are MDHEN and SYDVKM. This CDR3 is built from 15 residues. The CDR3 loop reads CASNKGAAPADTQYF. In DNA form, the CDR3 reads TGTGCCAGCAACAAGGGGGCAGCGCCAGCAGATACGCAGTATTTT.

This sequence joins TRBV12-3 or TRBV12-4 and TRBJ2-2, with TRBD1 matching over 8 bases. With V trimmed by 7 bases and J by 1 base, 5 bases remained unmatched. The CDR3 length is 15 residues. Here the CDR3 reads CASTPGTGNTGELFF. The CDR3 DNA sequence: TGTGCCAGCACCCCCGGGACAGGGAACACCGGGGAGCTGTTTTTT.

In DNA form, the CDR3 reads TGCGCCAGCGCGCCGGATGCCTACGAGCAGTACTTC. Protein: CASAPDAYEQYF. The rearrangement links TRBV5-1 to TRBJ2-7; no definite D call. Germline CDR1 reads SGHRS; CDR2 reads YFSETQ. The CDR3 runs 12 residues. Trimming took off 7 bases at V and 2 bases at J, with 10 bases between the two ends.

V gene TRBV12-3 or TRBV12-4 combines with J gene TRBJ1-1; TRBD1 aligns across 7 bases. The V segment lost 5 bases and the J segment 8 bases; nucleotides outside the gene matches: 5. The CDR3 is made up of 12 amino acids. The CDR3 nucleotides are TGTGCCAGCAGTCGACAGGGTCTCGAAGCTTTCTTT. Protein sequence: CASSRQGLEAFF.

This clonotype was counted only a few times. The chain has TRBV11-2 and TRBJ2-3; the D is unclear. V was clipped by 3 bases and J by 4 bases, with 8 bases between them. CDR1 is SGHAT and CDR2 is FQNNGV in the germline V gene. CDR3 length equals 13 residues. The CDR3 DNA is TGTGCCAGCAGCTTTACGGGCGCAGATACGCAGTATTTT. This encodes CASSFTGADTQYF.

This clonotype was observed a handful of times. J is TRBJ2-7 and V is TRBV6-5; D call uncertain. CDR3 length equals 16 residues. Germline values: CDR1 MNHEY, CDR2 SVGAGI. Trimming removed 0 bases at V and 6 bases at J, with 18 bases between. In nucleotides, the CDR3 is TGTGCCAGCAGTTACTCGCTACAAACGGGCGCGTCCGAGCAGTACTTC. Its protein product is CASSYSLQTGASEQYF.

This clonotype has ten or more counts. The rearrangement uses TRBV14 and TRBJ1-3, with no clear D. The germline V gene has CDR1 SGHDN and CDR2 FVKESK. This CDR3 has 15 residues. The V end was cut by 3 bases, the J end by 0 bases, with 9 bases between. The CDR3 loop is CASSHPLDSGNTIYF. In DNA, the CDR3 is TGTGCCAGCAGCCATCCTTTAGACTCTGGAAACACCATATATTTT.

The chain is built from TRBV27 and TRBJ1-1; D is unresolved. V was cut by 10 bases and J by 5 bases, with 17 bases left in between. CDR3 size: 13 residues. The germline V gene encodes CDR1 MNHEY and CDR2 SMNVEV (reference sequence). The CDR3, as DNA: TGTGCCACCCAACGCGGGAGCTCTACTGAAGCTTTCTTT. It yields the protein CATQRGSSTEAFF.

This clonotype was found many times. This chain links TRBV29-1 with TRBJ2-7, with TRBD1 matching over 7 bases. The germline gives CDR1 SQVTM, CDR2 ANQGSEA. Trimming cost V 3 bases and J 1 base; bases outside gene matches: 0. CDR3 length: 12 residues. CDR3 residues: CSVEGQSYEQYF. The CDR3 coding sequence is TGCAGCGTTGAGGGACAGTCCTACGAGCAGTACTTC.

The gene calls are TRBV29-1 and TRBJ2-7; D remains ambiguous. Germline V gene lookup returns CDR1 SQVTM and CDR2 ANQGSEA. The length of the CDR3 is 12 residues. The ends were cut back, 4 bases at V and 2 bases at J, with 9 bases in the middle. Written as DNA, the CDR3 is TGCAGCGTTGTCGTCAACCCCTACGAGCAGTACTTC. It encodes CSVVVNPYEQYF.

This chain connects TRBV5-1 to TRBJ2-7, with 11 bases identical to TRBD2. The CDR3 extends over 19 amino acids. V trimming: 3 bases; J trimming: 3 bases; junction bases outside the gene matches: 17. From germline, CDR1 is SGHRS and CDR2 YFSETQ. CDR3 sequence: CASSSGGTSGGPPFYEQYF. The CDR3 DNA follows: TGCGCCAGCAGCTCAGGGGGGACTAGCGGAGGGCCACCATTCTACGAGCAGTACTTC.